This T cell receptor beta chain was found in a study of blood T cell repertoires in COVID-19. Profiled with immunoSEQ multiplex PCR; TCRdb holds only in-frame clones, not every one. The sample yields about 160,000 clones, around 93% seen once. Germline V gene data show CDR1 as MNHEY and CDR2 as SVGAGI. The CDR3 has 15 residues. Deletions cut 6 bases from V and 0 bases from J, with 14 bases between. The sequenced sample consisted of peripheral blood. The V call is TRBV6-5, the J call TRBJ1-2, with D possibly matching TRBD1 (6 bases). This TCR derives from a woman aged 45-60 years with acute or convalescent COVID-19. The CDR3 region has the DNA TGTGCCAGCAGCCAAAGGACAGAAGCTAACTATGGCTACACCTTC. It is translated as CASSQRTEANYGYTF.